A selection of T cell receptor beta chains follows, all from one sample in a study of blood T cell repertoires in COVID-19. Using immunoSEQ multiplex PCR, the repertoire was profiled, and TCRdb retains in-frame clones only, with some absent. This table has approximately 290,000 clones, around 90% appearing once. Sequenced material: PBMCs or T cells enriched from blood (not recorded which). The receptors shown here come from a woman between 18 and 29 years old with acute COVID-19. CDR3s include the opening cysteine and the closing phenylalanine or tryptophan. The D gene is left open where the match is weak. A row's size may be missing; if present it is once, few, many or a size class.

V gene: TRBV28
clone size: -
J gene: TRBJ1-4
D gene: -
CDR3 protein: CASSTDTTNEKLFF
CDR3 DNA: TGTGCCAGCAGTACGGACACAACTAATGAAAAACTGTTTTTT

V gene: TRBV6-5
clone size: -
J gene: TRBJ2-7
D gene: TRBD2
CDR3 protein: CASSQPGLATYEQYF
CDR3 DNA: TGTGCCAGCAGTCAGCCGGGACTAGCTACCTACGAGCAGTACTTC

V gene: TRBV2
clone size: -
J gene: TRBJ1-2
D gene: -
CDR3 protein: CASRALGLRGYGYTF
CDR3 DNA: TGTGCCAGCAGGGCCCTGGGACTCCGGGGCTATGGCTACACCTTC

V gene: TRBV9
clone size: -
J gene: TRBJ2-2
D gene: TRBD2
CDR3 protein: CASSYSSGRAWELFF
CDR3 DNA: TGTGCCAGCAGCTACTCTAGCGGGAGGGCTTGGGAGCTGTTTTTT

V gene: TRBV19
clone size: -
J gene: TRBJ1-1
D gene: TRBD1
CDR3 protein: CASDGTGGRDEAFF
CDR3 DNA: TGTGCCAGTGACGGGACAGGGGGCAGGGATGAAGCTTTCTTT

V gene: TRBV30
clone size: -
J gene: TRBJ1-3
D gene: -
CDR3 protein: CAWSVLGGSGNTIYF
CDR3 DNA: TGTGCCTGGAGTGTACTCGGTGGCTCTGGAAACACCATATATTTT

V gene: TRBV11-1
clone size: -
J gene: TRBJ2-7
D gene: -
CDR3 protein: CASSPRQDSLIYEQYF
CDR3 DNA: TGTGCCAGCAGCCCCCGACAGGATTCGCTTATTTACGAGCAGTACTTC

V gene: TRBV28
clone size: -
J gene: TRBJ2-7
D gene: -
CDR3 protein: CASSFVGSAYEQYF
CDR3 DNA: TGTGCCAGCAGTTTCGTGGGGAGTGCCTACGAGCAGTACTTC

V gene: TRBV3-1/TRBV3-2
clone size: -
J gene: TRBJ1-4
D gene: TRBD1
CDR3 protein: CASSLIDRGPLRLFF
CDR3 DNA: TGTGCCAGCAGCCTGATAGACAGGGGGCCTTTGCGGCTGTTTTTT

V gene: TRBV6-5
clone size: -
J gene: TRBJ1-1
D gene: TRBD1
CDR3 protein: CASSSGQGGTEAFF
CDR3 DNA: TGTGCCAGCAGTTCCGGACAGGGCGGGACTGAAGCTTTCTTT

V gene: TRBV19
clone size: -
J gene: TRBJ2-3
D gene: -
CDR3 protein: CASSPNRLGGNTQYF
CDR3 DNA: TGTGCCAGTAGTCCAAACCGACTAGGCGGGAATACGCAGTATTTT

V gene: TRBV28
clone size: few
J gene: TRBJ1-6
D gene: TRBD1
CDR3 protein: CASSSWTGGVSPLHF
CDR3 DNA: TGTGCCAGCAGTTCGTGGACAGGGGGAGTCTCACCCCTCCACTTT

V gene: TRBV29-1
clone size: -
J gene: TRBJ1-1
D gene: TRBD1
CDR3 protein: CSGTGQMNTEAFF
CDR3 DNA: TGCAGCGGGACAGGGCAAATGAACACTGAAGCTTTCTTT

V gene: TRBV11-2
clone size: -
J gene: TRBJ2-3
D gene: TRBD1
CDR3 protein: CASRRTGASTDTQYF
CDR3 DNA: TGTGCCAGCAGAAGGACAGGGGCGAGCACAGATACGCAGTATTTT

V gene: TRBV7-2
clone size: -
J gene: TRBJ1-5
D gene: -
CDR3 protein: CASSFSRGGMEPQHF
CDR3 DNA: TGTGCCAGCAGCTTTTCTCGGGGGGGGATGGAGCCCCAGCATTTT

V gene: TRBV19
clone size: once
J gene: TRBJ1-1
D gene: -
CDR3 protein: CASSIPAGAKAFF
CDR3 DNA: TGTGCCAGTAGTATCCCCGCGGGGGCGAAAGCTTTCTTT

V gene: TRBV24-1
clone size: -
J gene: TRBJ1-2
D gene: -
CDR3 protein: CATSDVTGSNYGYTF
CDR3 DNA: TGTGCCACCAGTGATGTGACAGGCTCAAACTATGGCTACACCTTC

V gene: TRBV28
clone size: -
J gene: TRBJ1-2
D gene: -
CDR3 protein: CASSLLRANYGYTF
CDR3 DNA: TGTGCCAGCAGTTTATTGAGGGCTAACTATGGCTACACCTTC

V gene: TRBV12-3/TRBV12-4
clone size: -
J gene: TRBJ1-1
D gene: -
CDR3 protein: CASRRTATEAFF
CDR3 DNA: TGTGCCAGCAGGAGGACAGCCACTGAAGCTTTCTTT

V gene: TRBV5-6
clone size: -
J gene: TRBJ1-4
D gene: TRBD1
CDR3 protein: CASSNTGATNEKLFF
CDR3 DNA: TGTGCCAGCAGCAACACAGGGGCGACTAATGAAAAACTGTTTTTT

V gene: TRBV27
clone size: -
J gene: TRBJ1-2
D gene: -
CDR3 protein: CASSLEGPGHYGYTF
CDR3 DNA: TGTGCCAGCAGTTTGGAGGGCCCGGGGCACTATGGCTACACCTTC

V gene: TRBV27
clone size: -
J gene: TRBJ1-2
D gene: TRBD1
CDR3 protein: CASSLTGAYGYTF
CDR3 DNA: TGTGCCAGCAGTCTGACAGGGGCTTATGGCTACACCTTC

V gene: TRBV4-1
clone size: once
J gene: TRBJ2-3
D gene: -
CDR3 protein: CASSQEWADTGNTQYF
CDR3 DNA: TGCGCCAGCAGCCAAGAATGGGCGGACACGGGTAATACGCAGTATTTT

V gene: TRBV30
clone size: -
J gene: TRBJ1-3
D gene: -
CDR3 protein: CAWTNPGEPPGGILGTIYF
CDR3 DNA: TGTGCCTGGACAAACCCGGGGGAACCTCCGGGGGGAATTCTGGGGACCATATATTTT

V gene: TRBV30
clone size: -
J gene: TRBJ1-4
D gene: -
CDR3 protein: CAWSPQGISEKLFF
CDR3 DNA: TGTGCCTGGAGCCCCCAGGGAATAAGTGAAAAACTGTTTTTT

V gene: TRBV28
clone size: -
J gene: TRBJ1-3
D gene: TRBD1
CDR3 protein: CASSLVGQASGNTIYF
CDR3 DNA: TGTGCCAGCAGTTTAGTCGGACAGGCCTCTGGAAACACCATATATTTT

V gene: TRBV11-2
clone size: -
J gene: TRBJ2-1
D gene: TRBD1
CDR3 protein: CASRVDRVDNEQFF
CDR3 DNA: TGTGCCAGCAGGGTAGACAGGGTGGACAATGAGCAGTTCTTC

V gene: TRBV6-5
clone size: -
J gene: TRBJ1-2
D gene: TRBD1
CDR3 protein: CASSLGTGGSGYTF
CDR3 DNA: TGTGCCAGCAGTTTGGGGACAGGGGGGTCGGGCTACACCTTC

V gene: TRBV15
clone size: -
J gene: TRBJ2-7
D gene: -
CDR3 protein: CATSRDGGVGIGSEQYF
CDR3 DNA: TGTGCCACCAGCAGAGATGGCGGGGTCGGAATAGGTTCCGAGCAGTACTTC

V gene: TRBV18
clone size: once
J gene: TRBJ2-5
D gene: -
CDR3 protein: CASSADTQETQYF
CDR3 DNA: TGTGCCAGCTCAGCCGACACCCAAGAGACCCAGTACTTC

V gene: TRBV29-1
clone size: -
J gene: TRBJ2-7
D gene: TRBD2
CDR3 protein: CSVEGGDSSYEQYF
CDR3 DNA: TGCAGCGTTGAGGGGGGGGACTCCTCCTACGAGCAGTACTTC